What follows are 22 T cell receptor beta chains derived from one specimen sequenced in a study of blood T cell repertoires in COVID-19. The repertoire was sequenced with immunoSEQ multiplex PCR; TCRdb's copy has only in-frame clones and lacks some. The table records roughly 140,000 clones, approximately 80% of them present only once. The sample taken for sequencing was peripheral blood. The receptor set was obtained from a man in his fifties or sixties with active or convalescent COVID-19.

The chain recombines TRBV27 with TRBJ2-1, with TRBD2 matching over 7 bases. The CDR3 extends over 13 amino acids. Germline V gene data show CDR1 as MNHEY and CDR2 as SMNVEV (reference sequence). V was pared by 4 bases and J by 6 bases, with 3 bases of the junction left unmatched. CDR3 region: CASSWSSGNEQFF. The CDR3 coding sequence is TGTGCCAGCAGTTGGTCTAGCGGCAATGAGCAGTTCTTC.

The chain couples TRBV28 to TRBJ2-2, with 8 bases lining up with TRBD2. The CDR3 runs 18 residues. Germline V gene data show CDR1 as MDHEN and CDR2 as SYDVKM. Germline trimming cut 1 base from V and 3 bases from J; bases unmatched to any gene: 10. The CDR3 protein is CASSLSGRGPRDTGELFF. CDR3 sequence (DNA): TGTGCCAGCAGTTTATCCGGGAGGGGCCCTAGAGACACCGGGGAGCTGTTTTTT. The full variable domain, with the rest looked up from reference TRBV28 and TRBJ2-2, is DVKVTQSSRYLVKRTGEKVFLECVQDMDHENMFWYRQDPGLGLRLIYFSYDVKMKEKGDIPEGYSVSREKKERFSLILESASTNQTSMYLCASSLSGRGPRDTGELFFGEGSRLTVL.

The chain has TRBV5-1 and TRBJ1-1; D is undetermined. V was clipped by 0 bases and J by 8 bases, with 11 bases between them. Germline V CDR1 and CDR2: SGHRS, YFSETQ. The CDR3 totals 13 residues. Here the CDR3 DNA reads TGCGCCAGCAGCTTGGAATTCGGAGGGGAAGCTTTCTTT. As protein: CASSLEFGGEAFF.

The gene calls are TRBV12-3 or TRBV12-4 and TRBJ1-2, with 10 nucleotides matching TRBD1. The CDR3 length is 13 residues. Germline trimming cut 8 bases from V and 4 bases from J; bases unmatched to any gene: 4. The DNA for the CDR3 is TGTGCCAGCCCGGGGGACAGGGGCTATGGCTACACCTTC. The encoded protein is CASPGDRGYGYTF.

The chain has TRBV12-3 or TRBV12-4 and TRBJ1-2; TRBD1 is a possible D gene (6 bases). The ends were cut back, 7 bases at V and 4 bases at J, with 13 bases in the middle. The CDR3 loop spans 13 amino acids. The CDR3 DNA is TGTGCCAGCAAGTTGGCAGGGGCCTATGGCTACACCTTC. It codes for CASKLAGAYGYTF.

The CDR3 DNA reads as TGCAGCGTTGAAGTCCTGACTCTAGGAGGGGGCTACACCTTC. Translating it yields CSVEVLTLGGGYTF. This chain connects TRBV29-1 to TRBJ1-2; no clear D. Trimming stripped 1 base from V and 8 bases from J, with 17 bases between. CDR1 SQVTM and CDR2 ANQGSEA come from the germline V gene. The CDR3 runs 14 residues.

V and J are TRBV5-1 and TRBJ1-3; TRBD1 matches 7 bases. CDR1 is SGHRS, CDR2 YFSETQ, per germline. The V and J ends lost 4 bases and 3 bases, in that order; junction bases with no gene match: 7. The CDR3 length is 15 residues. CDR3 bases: TGCGCCAGCAGCCAAGAGACAGGGTTTGGAAACACCATATATTTT. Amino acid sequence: CASSQETGFGNTIYF.

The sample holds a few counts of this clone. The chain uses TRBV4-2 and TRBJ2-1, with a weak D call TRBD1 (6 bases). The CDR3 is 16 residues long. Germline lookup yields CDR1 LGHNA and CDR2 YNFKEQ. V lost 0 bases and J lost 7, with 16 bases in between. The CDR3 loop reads CASSQDWGRATNEQFF. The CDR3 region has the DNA TGTGCCAGCAGCCAAGATTGGGGGCGCGCTACGAATGAGCAGTTCTTC.

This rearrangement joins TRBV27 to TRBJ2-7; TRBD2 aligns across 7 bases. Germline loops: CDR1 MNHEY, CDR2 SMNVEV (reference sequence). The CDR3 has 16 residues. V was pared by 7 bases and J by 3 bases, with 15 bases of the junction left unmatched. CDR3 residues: CASTPNGGFGYYEQYF. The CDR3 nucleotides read TGTGCCAGCACCCCGAACGGGGGGTTTGGGTACTACGAGCAGTACTTC.

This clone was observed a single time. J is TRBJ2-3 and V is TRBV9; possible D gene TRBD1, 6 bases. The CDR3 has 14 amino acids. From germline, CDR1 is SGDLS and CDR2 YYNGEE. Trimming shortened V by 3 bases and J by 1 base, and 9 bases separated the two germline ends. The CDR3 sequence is CASSGGLGTDTQYF. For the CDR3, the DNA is TGTGCCAGCAGCGGGGGGCTCGGCACAGATACGCAGTATTTT.

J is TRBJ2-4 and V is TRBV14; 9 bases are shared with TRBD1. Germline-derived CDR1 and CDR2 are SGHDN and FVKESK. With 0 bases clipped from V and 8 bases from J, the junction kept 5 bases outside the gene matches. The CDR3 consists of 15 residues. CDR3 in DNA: TGTGCCAGCAGCCAAGATAACAGGGGGCGTTACATTCAGTACTTC. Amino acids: CASSQDNRGRYIQYF.

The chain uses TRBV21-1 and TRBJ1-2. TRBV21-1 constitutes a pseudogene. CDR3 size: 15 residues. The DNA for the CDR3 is TGTGCCAGCAGCTGGGGAGGGGGGCGCGACTATGGCTACACCTTC. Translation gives CASSWGGGRDYGYTF.

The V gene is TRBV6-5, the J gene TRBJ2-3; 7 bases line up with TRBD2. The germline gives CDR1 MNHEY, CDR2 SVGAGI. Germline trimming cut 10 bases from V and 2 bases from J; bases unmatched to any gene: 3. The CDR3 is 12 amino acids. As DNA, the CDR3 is TGTGCCATCAGGGACTACACAGATACGCAGTATTTT. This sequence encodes CAIRDYTDTQYF.

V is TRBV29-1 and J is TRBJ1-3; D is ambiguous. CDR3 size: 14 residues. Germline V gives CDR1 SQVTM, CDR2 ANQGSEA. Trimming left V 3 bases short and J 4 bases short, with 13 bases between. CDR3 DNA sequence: TGCAGCGTTGACCCGGTGCGGGCCGGAAACACCATATATTTT. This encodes CSVDPVRAGNTIYF.

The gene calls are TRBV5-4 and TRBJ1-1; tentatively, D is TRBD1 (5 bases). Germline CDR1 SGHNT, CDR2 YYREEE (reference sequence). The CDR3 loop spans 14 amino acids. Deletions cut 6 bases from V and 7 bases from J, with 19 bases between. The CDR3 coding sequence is TGTGCCAGCATCAGTGGGGGGATCCAAGATGAAGCTTTCTTT. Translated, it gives CASISGGIQDEAFF.

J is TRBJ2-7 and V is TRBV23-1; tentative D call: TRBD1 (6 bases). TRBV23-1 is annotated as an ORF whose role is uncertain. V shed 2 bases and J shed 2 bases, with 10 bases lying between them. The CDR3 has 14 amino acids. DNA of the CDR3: TGCGCCAGCAGTCAAAGTCAGGGGCCCTACGAGCAGTACTTC. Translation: CASSQSQGPYEQYF.

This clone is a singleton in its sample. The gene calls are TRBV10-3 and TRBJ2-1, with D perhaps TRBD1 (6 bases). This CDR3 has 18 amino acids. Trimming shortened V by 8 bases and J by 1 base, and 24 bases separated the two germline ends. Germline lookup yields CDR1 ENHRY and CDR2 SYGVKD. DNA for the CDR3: TGTGCCATCGAGCCGGCTAATTCGGCAGGGGCTTCCTACAATGAGCAGTTCTTC. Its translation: CAIEPANSAGASYNEQFF.

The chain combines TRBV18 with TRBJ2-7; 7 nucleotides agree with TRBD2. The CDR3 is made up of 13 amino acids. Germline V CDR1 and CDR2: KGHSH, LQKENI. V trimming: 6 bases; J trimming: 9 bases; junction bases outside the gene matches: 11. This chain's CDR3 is CASSRTSPGVQYF. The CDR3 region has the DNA TGTGCCAGCTCTAGGACTAGTCCTGGAGTGCAGTACTTC.

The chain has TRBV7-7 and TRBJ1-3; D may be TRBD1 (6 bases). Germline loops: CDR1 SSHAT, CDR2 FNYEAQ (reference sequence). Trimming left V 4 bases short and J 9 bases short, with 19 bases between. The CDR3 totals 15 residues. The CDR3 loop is CASSSGRPGVSTIYF. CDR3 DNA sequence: TGTGCCAGCAGCTCAGGACGGCCAGGGGTTTCCACCATATATTTT.

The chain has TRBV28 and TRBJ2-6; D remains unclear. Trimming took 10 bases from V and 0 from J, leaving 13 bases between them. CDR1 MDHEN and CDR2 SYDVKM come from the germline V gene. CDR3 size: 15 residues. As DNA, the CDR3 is TGTGCCACCACTATTCCCAACTCTGGGGCCAACGTCCTGACTTTC. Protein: CATTIPNSGANVLTF.

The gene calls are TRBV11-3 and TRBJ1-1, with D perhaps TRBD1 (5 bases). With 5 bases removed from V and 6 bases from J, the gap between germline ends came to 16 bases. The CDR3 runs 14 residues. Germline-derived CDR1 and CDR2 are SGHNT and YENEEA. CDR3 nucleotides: TGTGCCAGCAGCCAATACGGGGGTATGGCTGAAGCTTTCTTT. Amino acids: CASSQYGGMAEAFF.

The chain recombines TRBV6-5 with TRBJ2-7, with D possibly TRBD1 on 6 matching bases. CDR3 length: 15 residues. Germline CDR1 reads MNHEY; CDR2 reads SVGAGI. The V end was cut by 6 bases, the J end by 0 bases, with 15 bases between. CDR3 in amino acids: CASSRPGQSSYEQYF. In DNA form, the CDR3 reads TGTGCCAGCAGCCGCCCCGGACAGAGCTCCTACGAGCAGTACTTC.